Described below is a single T cell receptor (beta chain) sequence and its context. This CDR3 spans 14 amino acids. Per the germline V gene, CDR1 is LNHDA and CDR2 is SQIVND (reference sequence). Trimming removed 3 bases at V and 7 bases at J, with 13 bases between. The data originate from a study of blood T cell repertoires in COVID-19. Study in general: Material from acute and convalescent COVID-19 was sourced from the United States, Italy and Spain.

In the study's own analysis: Amplification from reference gene primers served as the basis for estimated nucleated cell counts. Using immunoSEQ multiplex PCR, the repertoire was profiled, and TCRdb retains in-frame clones only, with some absent. That table furnishes V, J and clone size, whereas the DNA furnished D and trimming. The sample yields 410,000 or so clones, 75% to 90% seen once. The chain carries TRBV19 and TRBJ1-5, with D possibly matching TRBD1 (5 bases). The sequence came from a woman between 25 and 40 years old with active or convalescent COVID-19. Sequenced material: peripheral blood. The CDR3 DNA reads TGTGCCAGTAGTATTACCGGACAAGGGCAGCCCCAGCATTTT. Translated, it gives CASSITGQGQPQHF. Full variable domain (missing parts from reference TRBV19 and TRBJ1-5): DGGITQSPKYLFRKEGQNVTLSCEQNLNHDAMYWYRQDPGQGLRLIYYSQIVNDFQKGDIAEGYSVSREKKESFPLTVTSAQKNPTAFYLCASSITGQGQPQHFGDGTRLSIL.